Presented here are 32 T cell receptor beta chains from one specimen sequenced in a study of T cell repertoires in cytomegalovirus infection. TCRdb reprocessed the reads via MiXCR and lists one record per CDR3 protein. The repertoire consists of a few hundred thousand distinct CDR3 sequences, with approximately 18% occurring once and the leading ten covering around 9.3%. Sequenced sample: PBMCs. The receptors stem from a human donor in good health (CMV status not recorded). Some clones in this sample may be carry-over from other donors' samples.

At least ten counts were recorded for this clonotype. The chain is built from TRBV7-2 and TRBJ2-2, with D unresolved. The V end was cut by 4 bases, the J end by 5 bases, with 17 bases between. The V gene's germline CDR1 is SGHTA and CDR2 FQGNSA. The CDR3 runs to 16 residues. The CDR3 nucleotides are TGTGCCAGCAGCTCCTCCCCCGGGTCTCTTACCGGGGAGCTGTTTTTT. Protein product: CASSSSPGSLTGELFF.

This clonotype was observed many times. The rearrangement uses TRBV12-3 or TRBV12-4 and TRBJ1-5, with D unclear. Trimming took 2 bases from V and 7 from J, leaving 18 bases between them. The CDR3 has 16 residues. CDR3 in DNA: TGTGCCAGCAGTTTAAGCGCGGGTAGGCCTCACCAGCCCCAGCATTTT. It encodes CASSLSAGRPHQPQHF.

This clonotype occurred many times. This CDR3 reads CASRRTSGGLQETQYF. CDR3 in DNA: TGTGCCAGTAGGCGGACTAGCGGGGGACTCCAAGAGACCCAGTACTTC. This chain connects TRBV19 to TRBJ2-5; 13 bases align to TRBD2. The CDR3 runs to 16 residues. The V segment lost 6 bases and the J segment 1 base; nucleotides outside the gene matches: 5. Germline values: CDR1 LNHDA, CDR2 SQIVND (reference sequence).

This clonotype has ten or more counts. A read error may produce the germline difference seen at one junction end. J is TRBJ2-7 and V is TRBV6-1; 8 bases agree with TRBD2. The CDR3 sequence is 15 residues long. Germline V gene sequence: CDR1 MNHNS, CDR2 SASEGT. The CDR3, as DNA: TGTGCCAGCAGGGAAGTTAGCGGGGTCTCCTACGAGCAGTACTTC. Its translation is CASREVSGVSYEQYF.

The CDR3 DNA reads TGTGCCAGCAGTTACCGGGCGGGACAGCACAATCAGCCCCAGCATTTT. As protein: CASSYRAGQHNQPQHF. V usage is TRBV6-6 and J usage is TRBJ1-5; 7 bases align to TRBD1. CDR3 size: 16 residues. V lost 2 bases to trimming and J lost 3 bases; unmatched junction nucleotides: 7. Germline V lookup: CDR1 MNHNY, CDR2 SVGAGI (reference sequence).

This clonotype was seen repeatedly, ten times or more. This chain links TRBV7-2 with TRBJ2-5, with 9 nucleotides matching TRBD2. The CDR3 has 16 residues. The germline CDR1 and CDR2 sequences are SGHTA and FQGNSA. V lost 0 bases, J lost 5 bases, and 7 bases stayed unmatched. The CDR3 region has the DNA TGTGCCAGCAGCTTAGCTAGCGGGAGACGAGGGGAGACCCAGTACTTC. It encodes CASSLASGRRGETQYF.

Many counts were recorded for this clonotype. V gene TRBV7-2 combines with J gene TRBJ2-1; TRBD2 matches 10 bases. From germline, CDR1 is SGHTA and CDR2 FQGNSA. This CDR3 has 15 amino acids. The V segment lost 2 bases and the J segment 7 bases; nucleotides outside the gene matches: 5. CDR3 region: CASSLMSSGRNEQFF. The CDR3 coding sequence is TGTGCCAGCAGCTTAATGTCTAGCGGGAGAAATGAGCAGTTCTTC.

Comments on this clonotype: The junction departs from germline at one end; a sequencing error may be responsible. V is TRBV6-2 or TRBV6-3 and J is TRBJ1-1; D might be TRBD1 (6 bases). The length of the CDR3 is 14 residues. The germline V gene has CDR1 MNHEY and CDR2 SVGEGT. The CDR3 DNA follows: TGTTCCAGCGGCGAGGGGGGGTCAAACACTGAAGCTTTCTTT. It specifies CSSGEGGSNTEAFF.

J is TRBJ2-1 and V is TRBV7-6; 13 bases agree with TRBD2. Germline V gives CDR1 SGHVS, CDR2 FNYEAQ. With 1 base clipped from V and 9 bases from J, the junction kept 6 bases outside the gene matches. The CDR3 covers 16 residues. CDR3 DNA sequence: TGTGCCAGCAGCTTAGAACTAGCGGGAGGGCCTGGTGAGCAGTTCTTC. Its translation is CASSLELAGGPGEQFF.

This clonotype has more than one count but fewer than ten. The V call is TRBV11-2, the J call TRBJ1-6, with a weak D call TRBD1 (6 bases). Per the germline V gene, CDR1 is SGHAT and CDR2 is FQNNGV. This CDR3 has 16 amino acids. Trimming left V 4 bases short and J 11 bases short, with 21 bases between. The CDR3 spells CASSYNGQSLAAPLHF. CDR3 bases: TGTGCCAGCAGCTATAATGGACAGTCTCTGGCGGCACCCCTCCACTTT.

This clonotype appeared once. The gene calls are TRBV7-6 and TRBJ1-2; D unresolved. CDR1 and CDR2 from the germline V gene are SGHVS and FNYEAQ. The V end was cut by 1 base, the J end by 4 bases, with 16 bases between. This CDR3 has 16 amino acids. The CDR3: CASSLEGFGNVYGYTF. CDR3 coding DNA: TGTGCCAGCAGCTTAGAAGGTTTCGGGAATGTCTATGGCTACACCTTC.

This chain joins TRBV28 and TRBJ1-1; no clear D gene. CDR1 is MDHEN and CDR2 is SYDVKM in the germline V gene. Deletions cut 4 bases from V and 3 bases from J, with 12 bases between. This CDR3 contains 14 residues. The DNA for the CDR3 is TGTGCCAGCAGTTCTCTAAAAGGAGACACTGAAGCTTTCTTT. Translation gives CASSSLKGDTEAFF.

This chain uses TRBV29-1 with TRBJ1-2, with D possibly matching TRBD1 (6 bases). The germline V gene encodes CDR1 SQVTM and CDR2 ANQGSEA. V was pared by 4 bases and J by 8 bases, with 17 bases between. CDR3 length: 13 residues. The CDR3 loop is CSVGQGFGEGYTF. Here the CDR3 DNA reads TGCAGCGTTGGCCAGGGGTTCGGAGAGGGCTACACCTTC.

This clonotype showed up many times. The chain is built from TRBV12-3 or TRBV12-4 and TRBJ1-4; D gene ambiguous. The CDR3 loop spans 13 amino acids. V was clipped by 3 bases and J by 5 bases, with 7 bases between them. For the CDR3, the DNA is TGTGCCAGCAGTTTTCAGATGAATGAAAAACTGTTTTTT. It specifies CASSFQMNEKLFF.

This clonotype appeared many times. The V gene is TRBV4-3, the J gene TRBJ2-1; a possible D gene is TRBD2 (5 bases). CDR3 length equals 17 residues. From germline, CDR1 is LGHNA and CDR2 YSLEER. V lost 3 bases to trimming and J lost 7 bases, with 22 bases between them. CDR3 nucleotides: TGCGCCAGCAGCCAGAAGAAAGAAAGCGGAGGTGGGAATGAGCAGTTCTTC. Its translation is CASSQKKESGGGNEQFF.

This clonotype was seen ten or more times. The chain is built from TRBV7-2 and TRBJ2-7; D is ambiguous. The V end was cut by 1 base, the J end by 0 bases, with 4 bases between. Germline V gene data show CDR1 as SGHTA and CDR2 as FQGNSA. The CDR3 runs 13 residues. The CDR3 is CASSLDLSYEQYF. Here the CDR3 DNA reads TGTGCCAGCAGCTTAGATCTCTCCTACGAGCAGTACTTC.

This clonotype was counted a few times. The gene calls are TRBV12-3 or TRBV12-4 and TRBJ2-1, with D possibly called TRBD1 or TRBD2 (6 bases each). The CDR3 is 13 residues long. V gave up 7 bases and J gave up 9 bases, with 16 bases separating them. CDR3: CASNSGAPGEQFF. The CDR3 region has the DNA TGTGCCAGCAACTCGGGGGCCCCAGGTGAGCAGTTCTTC.

This chain joins TRBV11-2 and TRBJ1-4, with 7 bases matching TRBD1. Germline V CDR1 and CDR2: SGHAT, FQNNGV. V lost 4 bases and J lost 3; bases outside the gene matches: 2. The CDR3 sequence is 14 residues long. The CDR3 sequence is CASSWDRSNEKLFF. CDR3 DNA sequence: TGTGCCAGCAGCTGGGACAGATCTAATGAAAAACTGTTTTTT.

The chain recombines TRBV2 with TRBJ1-5, with D unresolved. Germline V gene sequence: CDR1 SNHLY, CDR2 FYNNEI. The CDR3 is made up of 13 amino acids. V was shortened by 10 bases and J by 0 bases, with 10 bases between the two germline ends. The CDR3 nucleotides read TGTGCCACCGCAGATAATAGCAATCAGCCCCAGCATTTT. As protein: CATADNSNQPQHF.

Turning to this clonotype: This may be a read error: a much more frequent sequence differs by one nucleotide. The chain carries TRBV7-4 and TRBJ1-1; a weak D match, TRBD1 (6 bases). The V gene lost 6 bases and the J gene lost 4 bases, with 15 bases spanning the gap. Germline V gene lookup returns CDR1 SGHVT and CDR2 SQSDAQ. The CDR3 totals 14 residues. The CDR3 nucleotides read TGTGCCAGCAGGCCGCGGGACACGTCCACTGAAGCTTTCTTT. As protein: CASRPRDTSTEAFF.

The chain links TRBV5-6 to TRBJ1-5; 9 bases fit TRBD1. In germline, CDR1 is SGHDT, CDR2 YYEEEE. The V segment lost 4 bases and the J segment 7 bases; nucleotides outside the gene matches: 12. CDR3 length: 16 amino acids. CDR3 sequence (DNA): TGTGCCAGCAGCCTGGATCGGGACAGGGCGTCCCAGCCCCAGCATTTT. Translation: CASSLDRDRASQPQHF.

In its sample, this clonotype was seen many times. CDR3 nucleotide sequence: TGTGCCAGCAGTTCGAGGACTAGCGGTACCAATGAGCAGTTCTTC. Its protein product is CASSSRTSGTNEQFF. The V gene is TRBV7-2, the J gene TRBJ2-1; 10 bases agree with TRBD2. The length of the CDR3 is 15 residues. Germline assignment: CDR1 SGHTA and CDR2 FQGNSA. With V trimmed by 6 bases and J by 6 bases, 8 bases remained unmatched.

The gene calls are TRBV28 and TRBJ1-2; perhaps TRBD1 as D (5 bases). V dropped 3 bases and J dropped 5 bases, with 10 bases sitting between them. The germline V gene encodes CDR1 MDHEN and CDR2 SYDVKM. CDR3 length: 13 residues. DNA of the CDR3: TGTGCCAGCAGTTTCGGGGGAAGGTATGGCTACACCTTC. This sequence encodes CASSFGGRYGYTF.

This clonotype was recorded a few times. The chain employs TRBV28 and TRBJ2-2; maybe TRBD1 (5 bases). This CDR3 comprises 14 residues. Trimming took off 6 bases at V and 7 bases at J, with 15 bases between the two ends. Germline V gene sequence: CDR1 MDHEN, CDR2 SYDVKM. The CDR3, as DNA: TGTGCCAGCAGAACCCCCAGGGCCGGCGGGGAGCTGTTTTTT. This encodes CASRTPRAGGELFF.

The chain combines TRBV6-1 with TRBJ1-3; D ambiguous. CDR1 and CDR2 (germline): MNHNS, SASEGT. The CDR3 spans 17 residues. Trimming pared 1 base from V and 2 bases from J, leaving 15 bases between. The CDR3 nucleotides are TGTGCCAGCAGTGAAGTGATGACCACGCTCGCTGGAAACACCATATATTTT. Translated: CASSEVMTTLAGNTIYF.

The V and J genes are TRBV24-1 and TRBJ2-3; D is unclear. This CDR3 has 15 residues. V was cut by 0 bases and J by 5 bases, with 11 bases left in between. Germline values: CDR1 KGHDR, CDR2 SFDVKD. The CDR3, as DNA: TGTGCCACCAGTGATTTGACAGATTCGGGAGATACGCAGTATTTT. It yields the protein CATSDLTDSGDTQYF.

The CDR3 coding sequence is TGTGCCAGCAGCTTAACGGGACAGGGTGGCTATGGCTACACCTTC. It yields the protein CASSLTGQGGYGYTF. The chain carries TRBV7-2 and TRBJ1-2, with TRBD1 matching over 9 bases. This CDR3 has 15 amino acids. The V gene's germline CDR1 is SGHTA and CDR2 FQGNSA. Trimming cost V 2 bases and J 4 bases; bases outside gene matches: 5.

This clonotype was found many times. The chain recombines TRBV20-1 with TRBJ1-1; TRBD1 matches 7 bases. This CDR3 spans 14 amino acids. With V trimmed by 3 bases and J by 5 bases, 9 bases remained unmatched. Germline lookup yields CDR1 DFQATT and CDR2 SNEGSKA (reference sequence). CDR3 region: CSASPDRDRTEAFF. The CDR3 bases are TGCAGTGCTAGTCCCGACAGGGATAGGACTGAAGCTTTCTTT.

Many counts were recorded for this clonotype. V is TRBV7-8 and J is TRBJ2-5; D may be TRBD1 or TRBD2 (5 bases each). Germline values: CDR1 SGHVS, CDR2 FQNEAQ. V lost 1 base to trimming and J lost 5 bases, with 14 bases between them. This CDR3 has 15 residues. CDR3 region: CASSLDVGGFETQYF. The CDR3 DNA is TGTGCCAGCAGCTTAGACGTTGGGGGATTTGAGACCCAGTACTTC.

This clonotype was seen at least ten times. V and J are TRBV19 and TRBJ2-5, with a possible D match to TRBD1 (6 bases). CDR1 and CDR2 (germline): LNHDA, SQIVND (reference sequence). Trimming took off 6 bases at V and 1 base at J, with 18 bases between the two ends. The CDR3 covers 16 residues. In DNA, the CDR3 is TGTGCCAGTAGACGGCACAGGGATGGTGGCCAAGAGACCCAGTACTTC. Residues: CASRRHRDGGQETQYF.

The J gene is TRBJ2-3, the V gene TRBV5-1, with 11 nucleotides matching TRBD2. The junction had 9 bases not matched to a gene; V was cut back by 0 bases and J by 12 bases. Germline V lookup: CDR1 SGHRS, CDR2 YFSETQ. The CDR3 runs to 15 residues. This CDR3 is CASSLDLAGGQFQYF. The CDR3 DNA follows: TGCGCCAGCAGCTTGGATCTAGCGGGGGGCCAGTTCCAGTATTTT.

This clonotype was counted a few times. The rearrangement joins TRBV5-4 to TRBJ2-1; 10 bases line up with TRBD1. Germline V gives CDR1 SGHNT, CDR2 YYREEE (reference sequence). The ends lost 0 bases at V and 9 bases at J; junction bases unmatched: 9. The CDR3 sequence is 16 residues long. The CDR3 region is CASSLVLGQGEIEQFF. DNA of the CDR3: TGTGCCAGCAGCTTGGTTCTAGGACAGGGGGAAATTGAGCAGTTCTTC.